These T cell receptor beta chains were read from a single sample in a study of blood T cell repertoires in COVID-19. Libraries were prepared by immunoSEQ multiplex PCR; TCRdb keeps only in-frame clonotypes and omits some of them. The table includes tens of thousands of clones, 70% to 85% detected once. The sample consisted of peripheral blood. Source of these receptors: a man older than 75 with acute or convalescent COVID-19. CDR3s include the opening cysteine and the closing phenylalanine or tryptophan. The D gene is left open where the match is weak. Rows may omit the clone size; those that give it use once, few, many or a size class.

TRBV10-3,NA,TRBJ1-4,NA,TGTGCCATCAGTGAGTCAGGGGCAACTAATGAAAAACTGTTTTTT,CAISESGATNEKLFF
TRBV5-1,NA,TRBJ1-1,NA,TGCGCCAGCAGCTCCCAGGGAGGGAACACTGAAGCTTTCTTT,CASSSQGGNTEAFF
TRBV7-9,NA,TRBJ1-1,NA,TGTGCCAGCAGCTTAGTAGAGGGTCGGTCTGAAGCTTTCTTT,CASSLVEGRSEAFF
TRBV6-6,NA,TRBJ2-5,NA,TGTGCCAGCAGTTACTCGGGCAGACAAGAGACCCAGTACTTC,CASSYSGRQETQYF
TRBV5-1,NA,TRBJ2-7,NA,TGCGCCAGCAGCCAACGACAGGATCTCACTTATACCTACGAGCAGTACTTC,CASSQRQDLTYTYEQYF
TRBV19,NA,TRBJ1-5,NA,TGTGCCAGTAGTGGGGGGGCCATTGCGGGGCAGCCCCAGCATTTT,CASSGGAIAGQPQHF
TRBV28,TRBD2,TRBJ2-7,NA,TGTGCCAGCAGTTTCCCCCAGCGGGAGAGCTCCTACGAGCAGTACTTC,CASSFPQRESSYEQYF
TRBV5-1,TRBD1,TRBJ2-5,once,TGCGCCAGCAGCCCTGGGACAGAAGAGACCCAGTACTTC,CASSPGTEETQYF
TRBV5-1,NA,TRBJ2-5,NA,TGCGCCAGCAGCTTGGGAAGGGGAAGCCAAGAGACCCAGTACTTC,CASSLGRGSQETQYF
TRBV21-1,NA,TRBJ1-1,NA,TGTGCCAGCAGCAGGGGACATTCGAACACTGAAGCTTTCTTT,CASSRGHSNTEAFF
TRBV19,NA,TRBJ1-2,NA,TGTGCCAGTAGTATCGACCTAGACTATGGCTACACCTTC,CASSIDLDYGYTF
TRBV11-2,NA,TRBJ1-6,NA,TGTGCCAGCAGCTCACAAGCTGGGGCAGTTAATTCACCCCTCCACTTT,CASSSQAGAVNSPLHF
TRBV7-9,NA,TRBJ1-1,NA,TGTGCCAGCAGCGGGACTAAAGCTTTCTTT,CASSGTKAFF
TRBV11-2,NA,TRBJ2-7,NA,TGTGCCAGCAGCTTAGAAGGCGGGCGGGGACCCGAGCAGTACTTC,CASSLEGGRGPEQYF
TRBV20-1,NA,TRBJ1-2,few,TGCAGTGCTGTCGTGGGGGGAGGCTACACCTTC,CSAVVGGGYTF
TRBV6-6,TRBD2,TRBJ2-3,NA,TGTGCCAGCAGTCGAGGACTAGCGGGGAAGGGGACGGCAGATACGCAGTATTTT,CASSRGLAGKGTADTQYF
TRBV19,NA,TRBJ1-1,NA,TGTGCCAGTACCCCAAGCGGCCAGAGCACGCGGGACACTGAAGCTTTCTTT,CASTPSGQSTRDTEAFF
TRBV12-3/TRBV12-4,NA,TRBJ2-1,NA,TGTGCCAGCAGTCTCCAGGGTTATGAGCAGTTCTTC,CASSLQGYEQFF
TRBV5-4,NA,TRBJ1-3,NA,TGTGCCAGCAGCTTGGCCGGGGGCTCTGGAAACACCATATATTTT,CASSLAGGSGNTIYF
TRBV7-9,NA,TRBJ2-5,NA,TGTGCCAGCACCAGACAGTTACAAGAGACCCAGTACTTC,CASTRQLQETQYF
TRBV28,TRBD2,TRBJ2-5,NA,TGTGCCAGCAGTTTAAGGAGGGAGGGCCCGCAGGCCCAGTACTTC,CASSLRREGPQAQYF
TRBV6-5,NA,TRBJ1-1,once,TGTGCCAGCAGTTACGAGTTGAACACTGAAGCTTTCTTT,CASSYELNTEAFF
TRBV2,NA,TRBJ1-2,NA,TGTGCCAGCACCCAACAGGGAGACTATGGCTACACCTTC,CASTQQGDYGYTF
TRBV5-4,TRBD2,TRBJ2-7,NA,TGTGCCAGCAGCACGGGGGGGGGCGGCGAGCAGTACTTC,CASSTGGGGEQYF
TRBV5-1,NA,TRBJ2-7,NA,TGCGCCAGCAGCTTGGTGGGGTTAGCGTACGAGCAGTACTTC,CASSLVGLAYEQYF
TRBV5-1,TRBD1,TRBJ1-1,NA,TGCGCCAGCAGCTTGGGGTTCGCCGGGACAGCCAATGAAGCTTTCTTT,CASSLGFAGTANEAFF
TRBV6-6,TRBD1,TRBJ1-2,NA,TGTGCCAGCAACAGACAGGGGGCGACCTATGGCTACACCTTC,CASNRQGATYGYTF
TRBV7-8,TRBD2,TRBJ2-1,NA,TGTGCCAGCAGCTTAGGACTAGCGGAGTACAATGAGCAGTTCTTC,CASSLGLAEYNEQFF
TRBV5-4,TRBD1,TRBJ2-4,NA,TGTGCCAGCAGCCAGCAGGGGGCGGCCAAAAACATTCAGTACTTC,CASSQQGAAKNIQYF
TRBV5-6,TRBD1,TRBJ2-7,NA,TGTGCCAGCAGCCCCCTCCGGGGACAGGGCCACGAGCAGTACTTC,CASSPLRGQGHEQYF
TRBV5-1,TRBD2,TRBJ2-5,few,TGCGCCAGCAGCTCAGCGGGGGGAGCGAGAGAGACCCAGTACTTC,CASSSAGGARETQYF
TRBV14,NA,TRBJ2-1,NA,TGTGCCAGCAGCCCGATGCTACTCTACAATGAGCAGTTCTTC,CASSPMLLYNEQFF
TRBV6-5,TRBD2,TRBJ2-1,few,TGTGCCAGCAGTTACCCTAGCGGGAGGGACAATGAGCAGTTCTTC,CASSYPSGRDNEQFF
TRBV6-5,TRBD1,TRBJ2-2,NA,TGTGCCAGCAGTCCGCGACAGGGGGCAGGCGGGGAGCTGTTTTTT,CASSPRQGAGGELFF
TRBV9,TRBD1,TRBJ2-7,NA,TGTGCCAGCAGCCCGCAGACAGGGAGAATCCCCTACGAGCAGTACTTC,CASSPQTGRIPYEQYF
TRBV2,NA,TRBJ1-5,NA,TGTGCCAGTAGCGCAGATAGCAATCAGCCCCAGCATTTT,CASSADSNQPQHF
TRBV11-2,NA,TRBJ1-4,NA,TGTGCCAGCAGCTTCCCTGCGGGAGATACAACTAATGAAAAACTGTTTTTT,CASSFPAGDTTNEKLFF
TRBV19,TRBD1,TRBJ2-7,NA,TGTGCCAGTAGTCTAAGGACAGGGCGCGACGAGCAGTACTTC,CASSLRTGRDEQYF
TRBV29-1,TRBD1,TRBJ1-2,NA,TGCAGCGTTGTTCGGACAGGGGGCGGCTACACCTTC,CSVVRTGGGYTF
TRBV10-3,NA,TRBJ1-2,NA,TGTGCCATCAACACAGGGCTCTATGGCTACACCTTC,CAINTGLYGYTF
TRBV18,TRBD1,TRBJ1-5,once,TGTGCCAGCTCACAGATGACAGGGTCCGACCAGCCCCAGCATTTT,CASSQMTGSDQPQHF
TRBV27,NA,TRBJ2-3,NA,TGTGCCAGCAGTCCCCGCGTCGGGGTGGCAGATACGCAGTATTTT,CASSPRVGVADTQYF
TRBV30,NA,TRBJ1-6,NA,TGTGCCTGGAGTCGCCGGGATTTTAATTCACCCCTCCACTTT,CAWSRRDFNSPLHF
TRBV2,NA,TRBJ1-6,NA,TGTGCCAGCAGTGCAGAAATCAATTCACCCCTCCACTTT,CASSAEINSPLHF
TRBV3-1/TRBV3-2,NA,TRBJ2-7,NA,TGTGCCAGCAGCCAAGATCCCAGGAAGGGGGCCTACGAGCAGTACTTC,CASSQDPRKGAYEQYF
TRBV3-1/TRBV3-2,NA,TRBJ2-7,NA,TGTGCCAGCAGCCAAGGGGACTTCGTATACGAGCAGTACTTC,CASSQGDFVYEQYF
TRBV3-1/TRBV3-2,TRBD2,TRBJ2-1,once,TGTGCCAGCAGCCTTTCAGCGGGACTCTACAATGAGCAGTTCTTC,CASSLSAGLYNEQFF
TRBV5-4,TRBD1,TRBJ1-2,NA,TGTGCCAGCAGCCCAGGGGGCGTAGGAGGCTATGGCTACACCTTC,CASSPGGVGGYGYTF
TRBV30,TRBD1,TRBJ1-2,NA,TGTGCCTGGAGCGGGGGACAGGGGTGGTACAGCTATGGCTACACCTTC,CAWSGGQGWYSYGYTF
TRBV19,TRBD2,TRBJ2-1,NA,TGTGCCAGTAGGGCTAGCGGGGTTAGCTCCTACAATGAGCAGTTCTTC,CASRASGVSSYNEQFF
TRBV5-1,TRBD2,TRBJ2-7,NA,TGCGCCAGCAGCGAGAGGACTAGCGGGAGCTCCTACGAGCAGTACTTC,CASSERTSGSSYEQYF